Listed here are 21 T cell receptor beta chains from one sample, sequenced in a study of shared clonotypes between healthy human individuals. Data came from immunoSEQ multiplex PCR; TCRdb stores just in-frame clones and leaves some out. The data show approximately 1.9 million clones, over 85% seen once. Naive CD8 isolation took CD45RO-negative cells positively selected for CCR7 and excluded terminally differentiated effector memory CD45RA+ cells. Source material: naive CD8+ T cells from PBMCs. These TCRs come from a man aged 18-30 years in good health. Some clones in this sample may be carry-over from other donors' samples.

The chain combines TRBV28 with TRBJ2-5, with a tentative D call TRBD1 (5 bases). The CDR3 has 16 residues. With 5 bases removed from V and 2 bases from J, the gap between germline ends came to 18 bases. Looked up from germline, CDR1 is MDHEN and CDR2 is SYDVKM. DNA of the CDR3: TGTGCCAGCAGTCGCCGTGAAGGACCAGGGCAAGAGACCCAGTACTTC. As protein: CASSRREGPGQETQYF.

A single count supports this clone. The J gene is TRBJ1-2, the V gene TRBV4-2; possible D gene TRBD1, 5 bases. Trimming took 8 bases from V and 4 from J, leaving 17 bases between them. The length of the CDR3 is 14 residues. Germline values: CDR1 LGHNA, CDR2 YNFKEQ. The CDR3 nucleotides read TGTGCCAGCTCTCAAACGGACACGATCTATGGCTACACCTTC. As protein: CASSQTDTIYGYTF.

The chain joins TRBV7-8 to TRBJ1-1; D uncertain. The ends were cut back, 5 bases at V and 2 bases at J, with 12 bases in the middle. This CDR3 spans 14 amino acids. The germline V gene has CDR1 SGHVS and CDR2 FQNEAQ. This CDR3 is CASSTGSRNTEAFF. The CDR3 coding sequence is TGTGCCAGCAGCACGGGATCCCGTAACACTGAAGCTTTCTTT.

The chain carries TRBV2 and TRBJ1-2, with D tentatively TRBD1 (5 bases). Germline V lookup: CDR1 SNHLY, CDR2 FYNNEI. The CDR3 is made up of 13 amino acids. Trimming removed 8 bases from V and 2 bases from J, with 12 bases in between. CDR3 nucleotide sequence: TGTGCCAGCTGGGGTCGGACAAACTATGGCTACACCTTC. Amino acid sequence: CASWGRTNYGYTF.

The chain uses TRBV11-2 and TRBJ2-5, with D perhaps matching TRBD1 (5 bases). V was trimmed by 7 bases and J by 0 bases, leaving 9 bases between them. Looked up from germline, CDR1 is SGHAT and CDR2 is FQNNGV. The CDR3 spans 13 residues. CDR3 nucleotide sequence: TGTGCCAGCACAGGGTGGTACCAAGAGACCCAGTACTTC. The encoded protein is CASTGWYQETQYF.

The chain employs TRBV5-6 and TRBJ2-1; 7 bases fit TRBD1. CDR3 length: 12 amino acids. Germline CDR1 reads SGHDT; CDR2 reads YYEEEE. After removal of 4 bases from V and 15 bases from J, the junction contained 10 bases not matched to a gene. The CDR3 bases are TGTGCCAGCAGCCCCGGACAGGCGTCTTCGTTCTTC. Amino acid sequence: CASSPGQASSFF. The full variable domain, with the rest looked up from reference TRBV5-6 and TRBJ2-1, is DAGVTQSPTHLIKTRGQQVTLRCSPKSGHDTVSWYQQALGQGPQFIFQYYEEEERQRGNFPDRFSGHQFPNYSSELNVNALLLGDSALYLCASSPGQASSFFGPGTRLTVL.

The chain couples TRBV30 to TRBJ2-6, with D tentatively TRBD1 (6 bases). Trimming stripped 2 bases from V and 4 bases from J, with 18 bases between. The CDR3 extends over 17 amino acids. Germline V gives CDR1 GTSNPN, CDR2 SVGIG (reference sequence). CDR3 sequence reads: CAWSFTKQGLGANVLTF. In DNA, the CDR3 is TGTGCCTGGAGTTTTACGAAACAGGGTCTCGGGGCCAACGTCCTGACTTTC.

The chain uses TRBV7-2 and TRBJ2-7; TRBD2 aligns across 10 bases. With 5 bases clipped from V and 3 bases from J, the junction kept 4 bases outside the gene matches. CDR1 is SGHTA, CDR2 FQGNSA, per germline. CDR3 length: 14 residues. The CDR3 spells CASSGQRGGYEQYF. CDR3 coding DNA: TGTGCCAGCAGCGGACAGCGGGGGGGCTACGAGCAGTACTTC.

The chain joins TRBV19 to TRBJ1-5; weak D call: TRBD1 (5 bases). The V and J ends lost 4 bases and 4 bases respectively, with 23 bases between them. This CDR3 spans 18 amino acids. Germline V gene sequence: CDR1 LNHDA, CDR2 SQIVND (reference sequence). CDR3 DNA sequence: TGTGCCAGTAGTACCCGCCCGGGAGGGGATTTTAGGAATCAGCCCCAGCATTTT. Translating gives CASSTRPGGDFRNQPQHF.

This clone has a single count. The V gene is TRBV27, the J gene TRBJ2-7, with TRBD2 matching 13 bases. CDR1 and CDR2 (germline): MNHEY, SMNVEV (reference sequence). The J segment lost 6 bases and the V segment lost 9 bases, leaving 2 bases of the junction unmatched. The CDR3 contains 12 residues. CDR3 bases: TGTGCCAGTGGACTAGCGGGAGCCGAGCAGTACTTC. The encoded protein is CASGLAGAEQYF.

V gene TRBV7-6 combines with J gene TRBJ2-5; D unresolved. The germline CDR1 and CDR2 sequences are SGHVS and FNYEAQ. The CDR3 covers 11 residues. Trimming pared 5 bases from V and 6 bases from J, leaving 7 bases between. CDR3 sequence: CASSEAQTQYF. CDR3 nucleotides: TGTGCCAGCAGCGAAGCCCAGACCCAGTACTTC.

The J gene is TRBJ1-4, the V gene TRBV7-9; perhaps TRBD1 as D (6 bases). CDR1 SEHNR and CDR2 FQNEAQ come from the germline V gene (reference sequence). V lost 4 bases to trimming and J lost 4 bases, with 16 bases between them. The CDR3 consists of 16 residues. The CDR3 loop reads CASSWPGQPFNEKLFF. The CDR3 DNA is TGTGCCAGCAGCTGGCCCGGACAGCCCTTTAATGAAAAACTGTTTTTT. The full variable domain, in which reference TRBV7-9 and TRBJ1-4 provide the parts outside the CDR3, is DTGVSQNPRHKITKRGQNVTFRCDPISEHNRLYWYRQTLGQGPEFLTYFQNEAQLEKSRLLSDRFSAERPKGSFSTLEIQRTEQGDSAMYLCASSWPGQPFNEKLFFGSGTQLSVL.

The chain employs TRBV28 and TRBJ2-7; 14 bases are a match to TRBD2. V shed 5 bases, J shed 2 bases, and the junction held 14 bases outside the gene matches. Germline CDR1 reads MDHEN; CDR2 reads SYDVKM. CDR3 length equals 19 residues. CDR3 nucleotides: TGTGCCAGCAGTCTAATGGGACTAGCGGGAGCTGAGGGGGCCTACGAGCAGTACTTC. As protein: CASSLMGLAGAEGAYEQYF.

The V call is TRBV5-6, the J call TRBJ2-1; TRBD2 matches at 8 bases. V lost 2 bases, J lost 2 bases, and 6 bases stayed unmatched. The germline gives CDR1 SGHDT, CDR2 YYEEEE. The CDR3 is made up of 16 amino acids. The CDR3 region has the DNA TGTGCCAGCAGCTTCGGGAGCGGGAGCCCCTACAATGAGCAGTTCTTC. Its translation is CASSFGSGSPYNEQFF. Filled out from reference TRBV5-6 and TRBJ2-1, the complete variable domain reads DAGVTQSPTHLIKTRGQQVTLRCSPKSGHDTVSWYQQALGQGPQFIFQYYEEEERQRGNFPDRFSGHQFPNYSSELNVNALLLGDSALYLCASSFGSGSPYNEQFFGPGTRLTVL.

About this clone itself: The same CDR3 is also encoded by other DNA sequences in this sample. The gene calls are TRBV7-8 and TRBJ2-7; no reliable D call. Germline loops: CDR1 SGHVS, CDR2 FQNEAQ. The CDR3 length is 11 residues. Trimming removed 5 bases from V and 4 bases from J, with 6 bases in between. CDR3 bases: TGTGCCAGCAGCCCCGCATACGAGCAGTACTTC. Amino acid sequence: CASSPAYEQYF.

The chain employs TRBV28 and TRBJ2-5; tentative D call: TRBD1 (6 bases). CDR1 MDHEN and CDR2 SYDVKM come from the germline V gene. The V end was cut by 1 base, the J end by 4 bases, with 19 bases between. The CDR3 runs to 17 residues. DNA for the CDR3: TGTGCCAGCAGTTTATTGTCAGGGGAAGGTCTCGTAGAGACCCAGTACTTC. Its protein product is CASSLLSGEGLVETQYF.

The chain has TRBV7-3 and TRBJ2-1; 8 nucleotides align to TRBD2. The CDR3 totals 13 residues. CDR1 and CDR2 (germline): SGHTA, FQGTGA. V trimming: 4 bases; J trimming: 9 bases; junction bases outside the gene matches: 5. The CDR3 loop reads CASSSGLGSEQFF. CDR3 sequence (DNA): TGTGCCAGCAGCTCGGGACTAGGTAGTGAGCAGTTCTTC.

The rearrangement links TRBV7-6 to TRBJ2-3; 11 nucleotides line up with TRBD2. J was trimmed by 2 bases and V by 0 bases; bases with no gene match: 4. The CDR3 extends over 17 amino acids. Germline-derived CDR1 and CDR2 are SGHVS and FNYEAQ. The CDR3 here is CASSLAFSGRATDTQYF. In nucleotides, the CDR3 is TGTGCCAGCAGCTTAGCGTTTAGCGGGAGGGCCACAGATACGCAGTATTTT.

The chain couples TRBV4-1 to TRBJ2-7; 8 bases map to TRBD1. The V segment lost 1 base and the J segment 3 bases; nucleotides outside the gene matches: 17. Per germline, CDR1 MGHRA and CDR2 YSYEKL. This CDR3 has 19 residues. The CDR3 sequence is CASSQARTGLGFAGYEQYF. The CDR3 nucleotides are TGCGCCAGCAGCCAAGCCAGGACAGGGCTCGGATTTGCAGGCTACGAGCAGTACTTC.

This chain connects TRBV9 to TRBJ1-1; a possible D gene is TRBD1 (5 bases). Germline CDR1 and CDR2: SGDLS and YYNGEE. This CDR3 has 14 amino acids. V lost 0 bases to trimming and J lost 10 bases, with 16 bases between them. The CDR3 reads CASSVEEKGASAFF. The CDR3 DNA reads as TGTGCCAGCAGCGTAGAAGAGAAAGGGGCCTCAGCTTTCTTT.

The chain joins TRBV7-9 to TRBJ1-2; D unclear. The CDR3 has 14 amino acids. Germline V CDR1 and CDR2: SEHNR, FQNEAQ (reference sequence). Trimming shortened V by 3 bases and J by 0 bases, and 8 bases separated the two germline ends. CDR3 sequence (DNA): TGTGCCAGCAGCTTCGAACGGCCTAACTATGGCTACACCTTC. Translated, it gives CASSFERPNYGYTF.